A selection of T cell receptor beta chains follows, all from one sample in a study of technical replicates of blood from several donors. Sequenced by immunoSEQ multiplex PCR; TCRdb stores in-frame clones only, minus some. This table holds 76,000 or so clones, around 85% found once. The sample comprised PBMCs. These receptors all stem from a human donor in good health. Some clones in this sample may be carry-over from other donors' samples. The CDR3 runs from the conserved cysteine through the conserved F or W. D genes are given only for firm matches. Where a row states a size, it is once, few, many or the class of an expanded clone; other rows omit it.

J gene	V gene	clone size	D gene	CDR3 DNA	CDR3 protein
TRBJ2-1	TRBV11-3	-	-	TGTGCCAGCAGCGCCGGCAGGGGTCAATCCTACAATGAGCAGTTCTTC	CASSAGRGQSYNEQFF
TRBJ2-7	TRBV7-8	-	-	TGTGCCAGCAGCTCCATCCGGACAGCCGTAACCTACGAGCAGTACTTC	CASSSIRTAVTYEQYF
TRBJ2-3	TRBV30	-	TRBD2	TGTGCCTGGAGTGTTGGTAGCGGGAGCACAGATACGCAGTATTTT	CAWSVGSGSTDTQYF
TRBJ1-5	TRBV6-5	-	-	TGTGCCAGCAGTTACTCACCGGGGAACAATCAGCCCCAGCATTTT	CASSYSPGNNQPQHF
TRBJ2-3	TRBV5-6	-	TRBD2	TGTGCCAGCAGCTTGGGCAGCGGGAGGGGCACAGATACGCAGTATTTT	CASSLGSGRGTDTQYF
TRBJ2-7	TRBV5-6	-	-	TGTGCCAGCAGCTTGGATTTGGGGGGTGGGCAGTACTTC	CASSLDLGGGQYF
TRBJ1-5	TRBV27	once	-	TGTGCCAGCAGGGGGGGGACGGGGAATCAGCCCCAGCATTTT	CASRGGTGNQPQHF
TRBJ2-5	TRBV11-2	-	-	TGTGCCAGCAGCTTGACCTTTTCGGGTAGCAGGGACTTGGAGACCCAGTACTTC	CASSLTFSGSRDLETQYF
TRBJ1-6	TRBV5-4	-	TRBD1	TGTGCCAGCAGCACTGGACAGGGGACTTCACCCCTCCACTTT	CASSTGQGTSPLHF
TRBJ2-7	TRBV6-5	once	-	TGTGCCAGCAGTTACGACGGGTCCATCTACGAGCAGTACTTC	CASSYDGSIYEQYF
TRBJ2-2	TRBV5-6	-	-	TGTGCCAGCAGCTTAGGGGAGAACACCGGGGAGCTGTTTTTT	CASSLGENTGELFF
TRBJ2-6	TRBV30	-	-	TGTGCCTGGAGCGTCGGGTCTGGGGCCAACGTCCTGACTTTC	CAWSVGSGANVLTF
TRBJ2-6	TRBV7-3	-	-	TGTGCCAGCAGCCCCCAAATGAGGGCTGGGGCCAACGTCCTGACTTTC	CASSPQMRAGANVLTF
TRBJ1-1	TRBV6-5	-	TRBD1	TGTGCCAGCAGTTACAGGGGGCAGGTTGTGGAAGCTTTCTTT	CASSYRGQVVEAFF
TRBJ1-6	TRBV5-1	-	TRBD1	TGCGCCAGCAGCTTGGCCACAGGGGGAAATTCACCCCTCCACTTT	CASSLATGGNSPLHF
TRBJ2-3	TRBV6-5	-	TRBD2	TGTGCCAGCAGTTACTCTAGCGGACTAGGCACAGATACGCAGTATTTT	CASSYSSGLGTDTQYF
TRBJ1-3	TRBV7-9	-	-	TGTGCCAGCAGCGCGTCGCTATTCTCTGGAAACACCATATATTTT	CASSASLFSGNTIYF
TRBJ1-2	TRBV19	-	-	TGTGCCAGTAGTACAGGGGTTAGTAACTATGGCTACACCTTC	CASSTGVSNYGYTF
TRBJ1-2	TRBV5-8	-	-	TGTGCCAGCAGCTTCCACAGGAACTATGGCTACACCTTC	CASSFHRNYGYTF
TRBJ2-7	TRBV21-1	-	-	TGTGCCAGCAGCGCCAACAGGGGGCGCGTACAGTACTTC	CASSANRGRVQYF
TRBJ2-1	TRBV4-3	-	TRBD1	TGCGCCAGCAGCGCCCGGGACAGGGTGGGGCAGTTCTTC	CASSARDRVGQFF
TRBJ1-3	TRBV6-1	-	-	TGTGCCAGCAGTACGCGGGAGAGCTCTGGAAACACCATATATTTT	CASSTRESSGNTIYF
TRBJ2-7	TRBV7-9	-	-	TGTGCCAGCAGCACAGAACTGGTCGAGCAGTACTTC	CASSTELVEQYF
TRBJ1-2	TRBV9	-	-	TGTGCCAGCACCAAGGAGGGGTTCTATGGCTACACCTTC	CASTKEGFYGYTF
TRBJ2-7	TRBV7-9	-	TRBD1	TGTGCCAGCAGCTTGTATGGGACAGGGGCTTACGAGCAGTACTTC	CASSLYGTGAYEQYF
TRBJ2-6	TRBV19	-	TRBD2	TGTGCCACCGGGGGGGCGGTGGGGGCCAACGTCCTGACTTTC	CATGGAVGANVLTF
TRBJ2-3	TRBV6-1	-	-	TGTGCCAGCAGTGAAAAGCGTATCTCGGTCACAGATACGCAGTATTTT	CASSEKRISVTDTQYF